This T cell receptor (beta chain) was profiled in a study of cytomegalovirus exposure and HLA in healthy donors. V was trimmed by 5 bases and J by 6 bases, leaving 8 bases between them. The CDR3 has 12 residues. CDR1 and CDR2 from the germline V gene are LGHNT and FRNRAP. Use of 60 Vbeta and 13 Jbeta primers characterized the PCR. Measured with immunoSEQ multiplex PCR; TCRdb has only the in-frame clones, and not every one. The table shows about 160,000 clones, with roughly four fifths occurring only once. The sequencing sample was made of PBMCs. The rearrangement uses TRBV12-5 and TRBJ1-5; no clear D. This receptor was identified in a female donor in good health and CMV-seronegative. CDR3 sequence: CASGLPGQPQHF. For the CDR3, the DNA is TGTGCTAGTGGTCTCCCGGGTCAGCCCCAGCATTTT.